This entry is about one T cell receptor (beta chain). As yet, its antigen is unknown. TCRbeta libraries were built with three rounds of nested PCR, modified from ARM-PCR. Via MiXCR, TCRdb re-called the multiplex PCR reads, giving one row per CDR3 protein. The sample contains 75,000 to 80,000 distinct CDR3 sequences, 75% to 90% of which appear only once. The entry originates in a study of tumor and adjacent non-tumor tissue in lung cancer. Study-level background: Stage I to III disease affected approximately 11 men and several women aged about 31 to 85. Each sample yielded 4 million to 5 million productive TCRbeta reads on average. Overall study results and limits: Normal lung showed higher cumulative top 100 clone frequency than tumor. Significantly higher TCR diversity was found in tumor than normal lung.

This sample's RNA came from whole unsorted tissue. J was trimmed by 7 bases and V by 8 bases; bases with no gene match: 8. Germline V CDR1 and CDR2: MGHRA, YSYEKL. This CDR3 region has 13 residues. Source material: lung tumor tissue. V gene TRBV4-1 combines with J gene TRBJ2-5; 9 positions agree with TRBD1. This TCR was recovered from a woman aged 45 to 65 with non-small cell lung cancer. CDR3 region: CASGQGLSGTQYF. In DNA form, the CDR3 reads TGCGCCAGCGGACAGGGGCTTTCAGGGACCCAGTACTTC.